The 31 T cell receptor beta chains in this list originate from one sample, sequenced in a study of response to subunit inactivated influenza vaccine. A single record per CDR3 protein comes from TCRdb applying MiXCR to the RT-PCR reads. The sample carries hundreds of thousands of distinct CDR3 sequences, roughly 15% recorded once. The sequences come from PBMCs from blood, collected less than 15 days before vaccination. These receptors were collected from a man in his fifties or sixties who received an inactivated influenza vaccine.

The chain combines TRBV7-9 with TRBJ2-7, with D possibly matching TRBD1 (6 bases). V shed 1 base and J shed 5 bases, with 18 bases lying between them. CDR1 and CDR2 from the germline V gene are SEHNR and FQNEAQ (reference sequence). The CDR3 has 16 residues. The CDR3 DNA reads as TGTGCCAGCAGCTTAGACGCCAACAGGGCTTCCCACGAGCAGTACTTC. This translates into CASSLDANRASHEQYF.

The rearrangement joins TRBV24-1 to TRBJ1-1, with 11 bases aligning to TRBD1. Germline CDR1 and CDR2: KGHDR and SFDVKD. The CDR3 extends over 17 amino acids. V shed 3 bases, J shed 4 bases, and the junction held 9 bases outside the gene matches. The chain's CDR3 is CATSDAPGTGGGTEAFF. In DNA form, the CDR3 reads TGTGCCACCAGTGATGCCCCCGGGACAGGGGGAGGCACTGAAGCTTTCTTT.

This clonotype was seen repeatedly, ten times or more. The V gene is TRBV7-3, the J gene TRBJ2-1; 13 bases are a match to TRBD2. V lost 3 bases to trimming and J lost 6 bases; unmatched junction nucleotides: 2. The CDR3 spans 15 residues. Germline V gives CDR1 SGHTA, CDR2 FQGTGA. The CDR3 DNA reads TGTGCCAGCAGCTTGGGACTAGCGGGAAGCAATGAGCAGTTCTTC. Encoded protein: CASSLGLAGSNEQFF.

V and J are TRBV11-1 and TRBJ1-1; D is unclear. The CDR3 loop spans 13 amino acids. V was pared by 5 bases and J by 4 bases, with 11 bases between. Germline-derived CDR1 and CDR2 are SGHAT and FQDESV (reference sequence). The CDR3, as DNA: TGTGCCAGCAGCCTCGAACCTGGCACTGAAGCTTTCTTT. The encoded protein is CASSLEPGTEAFF.

The sample holds a few counts of this clonotype. The chain is built from TRBV7-2 and TRBJ2-7; TRBD2 matches 9 bases. The J segment lost 3 bases and the V segment lost 11 bases, leaving 17 bases of the junction unmatched. CDR1 is SGHTA and CDR2 is FQGNSA in the germline V gene. The CDR3 runs 16 residues. The DNA of the CDR3 is TGTGCCGGGGCAGTTAGCGGGAGTTCAAGCTACTACGAGCAGTACTTC. Translation: CAGAVSGSSSYYEQYF.

This clonotype was detected a few times. The chain uses TRBV6-1 and TRBJ2-3; 8 nucleotides agree with TRBD2. The CDR3 totals 15 residues. V lost 8 bases and J lost 0; bases outside the gene matches: 7. Per the germline V gene, CDR1 is MNHNS and CDR2 is SASEGT. The CDR3 reads CASARTSGSTDTQYF. CDR3 nucleotide sequence: TGTGCCAGCGCCCGAACTAGCGGAAGCACAGATACGCAGTATTTT.

This chain joins TRBV20-1 and TRBJ2-7, with 11 bases that match TRBD2. CDR1 and CDR2 from the germline V gene are DFQATT and SNEGSKA (reference sequence). J was trimmed by 4 bases and V by 4 bases; bases with no gene match: 6. This CDR3 comprises 14 residues. CDR3 residues: CSAIPTSGGYEQYF. The DNA of the CDR3 is TGCAGTGCTATTCCAACTAGCGGGGGTTACGAGCAGTACTTC.

This clonotype was observed a handful of times. V is TRBV7-9 and J is TRBJ2-7, with TRBD1 matching 8 bases. The CDR3 is made up of 15 amino acids. V dropped 1 base and J dropped 3; count of bases not matched to a gene: 5. Germline lookup yields CDR1 SEHNR and CDR2 FQNEAQ (reference sequence). The DNA for the CDR3 is TGTGCCAGCAGCTTAGGGGGGGACAGGAGCTACGAGCAGTACTTC. Its protein is CASSLGGDRSYEQYF.

The CDR3 protein is CASSPTSNTEAFF. CDR3 nucleotide sequence: TGTGCCAGCAGCCCTACAAGCAACACTGAAGCTTTCTTT. The chain is built from TRBV7-2 and TRBJ1-1; D unresolved. The length of the CDR3 is 13 residues. Germline V gene lookup returns CDR1 SGHTA and CDR2 FQGNSA. V lost 5 bases, J lost 2 bases, and 9 bases lay in between.

The rearrangement uses TRBV5-5 and TRBJ2-5; D perhaps matches TRBD1 (6 bases). V shed 4 bases and J shed 1 base, with 11 bases lying between them. Germline CDR1 reads SGHKS; CDR2 reads YYEKEE (reference sequence). The CDR3 spans 14 residues. For the CDR3, the DNA is TGTGCCAGCAGCAAGGCGGACAGCCAAGAGACCCAGTACTTC. This translates into CASSKADSQETQYF.

This clonotype has a count of ten or more. The chain recombines TRBV10-3 with TRBJ1-6; D unclear. Per germline, CDR1 ENHRY and CDR2 SYGVKD. CDR3 length equals 14 residues. V lost 3 bases and J lost 6, with 9 bases in between. CDR3: CAISDEGGNSPLHF. The CDR3 DNA follows: TGTGCCATCAGTGACGAGGGAGGTAATTCACCCCTCCACTTT.

The J gene is TRBJ2-2, the V gene TRBV4-1; tentative D call: TRBD1 (6 bases). Germline V gene lookup returns CDR1 MGHRA and CDR2 YSYEKL. Trimming stripped 6 bases from V and 3 bases from J, with 8 bases between. This CDR3 comprises 13 residues. CDR3 sequence reads: CASRGAHTGELFF. In DNA, the CDR3 is TGCGCCAGCAGGGGGGCTCACACCGGGGAGCTGTTTTTT.

The chain carries TRBV12-3 or TRBV12-4 and TRBJ2-7, with TRBD1 matching 7 bases. V shed 5 bases and J 7 bases; nucleotides not matched to a gene: 11. This CDR3 is 14 amino acids long. CDR3 DNA: TGTGCCAGCAGTGGATGGACAGGTTTTCGGGAGCAGTACTTC. It translates to CASSGWTGFREQYF.

This rearrangement joins TRBV27 to TRBJ2-1; no clear D. The ends were cut back, 4 bases at V and 9 bases at J, with 10 bases in the middle. The CDR3 spans 12 residues. Germline loops: CDR1 MNHEY, CDR2 SMNVEV (reference sequence). CDR3 sequence reads: CASSYSRSEQFF. The CDR3 DNA is TGTGCCAGCAGTTACTCTAGGTCTGAGCAGTTCTTC.

This clonotype was picked up a small number of times. The V call is TRBV7-9, the J call TRBJ1-6; no reliable D call. The CDR3 is 14 residues long. Trimming took off 0 bases at V and 15 bases at J, with 15 bases between the two ends. Germline assignment: CDR1 SEHNR and CDR2 FQNEAQ (reference sequence). Written as DNA, the CDR3 is TGTGCCAGCAGCTTAGCGTTGGCAGGCGTTAACCTCCACTTT. Residues: CASSLALAGVNLHF.

This clonotype has just one count. The J gene is TRBJ2-2, the V gene TRBV6-5, with a possible D match to TRBD2 (7 bases). V was pared by 1 base and J by 4 bases, with 10 bases between. There are 15 residues in the CDR3. In germline, CDR1 is MNHEY, CDR2 SVGAGI. CDR3 nucleotides: TGTGCCAGCAGTTACTGGGGGGGCAGCACCGGGGAGCTGTTTTTT. Translated, it gives CASSYWGGSTGELFF.

This clonotype was observed at least ten times. V is TRBV15 and J is TRBJ2-3; no reliable D call. Germline loops: CDR1 LNHNV, CDR2 YYDKDF (reference sequence). This CDR3 region has 13 residues. V lost 0 bases, J lost 5 bases, and 6 bases lay in between. Here the CDR3 reads CATSRDQEDTQYF. The DNA of the CDR3 is TGTGCCACCAGCAGAGATCAAGAAGATACGCAGTATTTT.

This clonotype has more than one count but fewer than ten. The rearrangement uses TRBV7-3 and TRBJ2-3; unclear D gene. The germline gives CDR1 SGHTA, CDR2 FQGTGA. The CDR3 has 15 residues. Trimming pared 5 bases from V and 0 bases from J, leaving 12 bases between. The CDR3 coding sequence is TGTGCCAGCAGCCCTGGTAGGATGAGCACAGATACGCAGTATTTT. This codes for CASSPGRMSTDTQYF.

This clonotype was found a few times. The chain combines TRBV29-1 with TRBJ1-4, with D unclear. Germline V CDR1 and CDR2: SQVTM, ANQGSEA. The V gene lost 4 bases and the J gene lost 3 bases, with 12 bases spanning the gap. This CDR3 has 14 amino acids. Here the CDR3 reads CSVVTVESNEKLFF. The CDR3 DNA reads TGCAGCGTTGTAACAGTAGAATCTAATGAAAAACTGTTTTTT.

This clonotype has a count of ten or more. CDR3 nucleotide sequence: TGCAGTGCTAGAAGGAGGGCGGCCTACGAGCAGTACTTC. Protein product: CSARRRAAYEQYF. This chain connects TRBV20-1 to TRBJ2-7; a possible D gene is TRBD2 (6 bases). There are 13 residues in the CDR3. CDR1 and CDR2 from the germline V gene are DFQATT and SNEGSKA (reference sequence). Trimming removed 2 bases at V and 2 bases at J, with 10 bases between.

In the case of this clonotype: This may arise from a read error, as a much more abundant clone is one base away. The V and J genes are TRBV5-4 and TRBJ2-7; the D call may be TRBD1 or TRBD2 (5 bases each). The length of the CDR3 is 12 residues. CDR1 is SGHNT and CDR2 is YYREEE in the germline V gene (reference sequence). The ends were cut back, 4 bases at V and 3 bases at J, with 8 bases in the middle. CDR3 DNA: TGTGCCAGCAGCGGGGACCTCTACGAGCAGTACTTC. It encodes CASSGDLYEQYF.

The genes are TRBV6-2 or TRBV6-3 and TRBJ2-5, with 12 positions matching TRBD2. V lost 6 bases, J lost 5 bases, and 16 bases stayed unmatched. The CDR3 spans 18 residues. From germline, CDR1 is MNHEY and CDR2 SVGEGT. CDR3 sequence: CASRQPLQTSGSGETQYF. The CDR3, as DNA: TGTGCCAGCAGACAACCTTTACAGACTAGCGGGAGTGGTGAGACCCAGTACTTC.

The genes are TRBV20-1 and TRBJ1-1; TRBD1 is a possible D gene (6 bases). Germline V gene lookup returns CDR1 DFQATT and CDR2 SNEGSKA (reference sequence). This CDR3 contains 14 residues. Trimming pared 1 base from V and 11 bases from J, leaving 20 bases between. The CDR3 DNA sequence: TGCAGTGCTAGAGCCCGGGACATTATGGGGATGGCTTTCTTT. Its protein product is CSARARDIMGMAFF.

With respect to this clonotype: This CDR3 fails to terminate in the conserved phenylalanine or tryptophan, so it likely reflects a read error. The chain couples TRBV20-1 to TRBJ2-7; D unresolved. The CDR3 length is 14 residues. With 1 base removed from V and 0 bases from J, the gap between germline ends came to 10 bases. Germline V gene data show CDR1 as DFQATT and CDR2 as SNEGSKA (reference sequence). CDR3 in DNA: TGCAGTGCTAGAGTGCAGGATGGCTCCTACGAGCAGTACTTG. Its protein is CSARVQDGSYEQYL.

This clonotype was counted between two and nine times. V usage is TRBV6-2 or TRBV6-3 and J usage is TRBJ2-7; possibly TRBD1 for D (5 bases). The CDR3 is 14 residues long. Looked up from germline, CDR1 is MNHEY and CDR2 is SVGEGT. V was cut by 5 bases and J by 1 base, with 12 bases left in between. The chain's CDR3 is CASSHNDRSYEQYF. CDR3 sequence (DNA): TGTGCCAGCAGTCATAACGACAGATCCTACGAGCAGTACTTC.

This clonotype was observed a handful of times. The chain combines TRBV29-1 with TRBJ2-7; unclear D gene. The CDR3 has 13 residues. The germline V and J ends were trimmed by 4 bases and 0 bases, with 10 bases remaining between them. Germline V lookup: CDR1 SQVTM, CDR2 ANQGSEA. The CDR3 is CSVAPDGSYEQYF. The CDR3 DNA reads TGCAGCGTTGCCCCAGACGGCTCCTACGAGCAGTACTTC.

This clonotype was detected many times. The gene calls are TRBV7-2 and TRBJ1-5; D ambiguous. CDR1 SGHTA and CDR2 FQGNSA come from the germline V gene. The CDR3 runs 12 residues. Trimming removed 4 bases from V and 4 bases from J, with 5 bases in between. CDR3 bases: TGTGCCAGCAGCTCGACTAATCAGCCCCAGCATTTT. Protein: CASSSTNQPQHF.

The chain employs TRBV12-3 or TRBV12-4 and TRBJ2-3; 8 bases align to TRBD2. The CDR3 totals 15 residues. With 1 base clipped from V and 5 bases from J, the junction kept 5 bases outside the gene matches. CDR3 in DNA: TGTGCCAGCAGTTTAGAAGCGGGAGACAGAGATACGCAGTATTTT. Its protein product is CASSLEAGDRDTQYF.

The chain carries TRBV10-3 and TRBJ1-5; 8 bases align to TRBD1. Unmatched junction bases numbered 1, after V lost 2 bases and J lost 1 base. The CDR3 has 15 amino acids. Germline CDR1 and CDR2: ENHRY and SYGVKD. In DNA form, the CDR3 reads TGTGCCATCAGTGAGGACAGGGGCAGCAATCAGCCCCAGCATTTT. Residues: CAISEDRGSNQPQHF.

This clonotype occurred many times. The chain couples TRBV12-3 or TRBV12-4 to TRBJ2-7; no clear D. Between the trimmed V and J ends, which lost 5 bases and 7 bases, there was a span of 9 bases. The CDR3 loop spans 11 amino acids. Written as DNA, the CDR3 is TGTGCCAGCAGTCCTAGTCGTGAGCAGTACTTC. Encoded protein: CASSPSREQYF.

This clonotype was seen only a few times. The rearrangement uses TRBV7-6 and TRBJ2-5; D unclear. This CDR3 has 15 amino acids. From germline, CDR1 is SGHVS and CDR2 FNYEAQ. The V gene lost 0 bases and the J gene lost 5 bases, with 13 bases spanning the gap. CDR3 loop: CASSLATGTRETQYF. The CDR3 coding sequence is TGTGCCAGCAGCTTAGCCACGGGTACGAGGGAGACCCAGTACTTC.